Below, 19 T cell receptor beta chains from the same sample are listed, as sequenced in a study of T-cell memory formation after mild COVID-19. Each CDR3 protein is one row after TCRdb ran MiXCR on the 5' RACE reads. The sample consists of 150,000 to 200,000 distinct CDR3 sequences, 11% of them appearing once. Sequenced: PBMCs or a T cell subset sorted from them (not recorded which). The receptors derive from a man aged 18 to 35 who had mild COVID-19 (a few samples of this study predate the infection). Cell type and time point are not known.

The chain uses TRBV5-1 and TRBJ2-3, with TRBD2 matching over 8 bases. The CDR3 loop spans 15 amino acids. The V gene end was trimmed by 3 bases and the J gene end by 1 base; junction bases not matched to a gene: 4. Germline V lookup: CDR1 SGHRS, CDR2 YFSETQ. The CDR3 loop is CASSYGGGRTDTQYF. The CDR3 region has the DNA TGCGCCAGCAGCTACGGGGGGGGCCGCACAGATACGCAGTATTTT. The variable domain in full, completed from reference TRBV5-1 and TRBJ2-3, reads KAGVTQTPRYLIKTRGQQVTLSCSPISGHRSVSWYQQTPGQGLQFLFEYFSETQRNKGNFPGRFSGRQFSNSRSEMNVSTLELGDSALYLCASSYGGGRTDTQYFGPGTRLTVL.

This chain links TRBV7-9 with TRBJ2-1, with 8 bases aligning to TRBD1. Germline V gene lookup returns CDR1 SEHNR and CDR2 FQNEAQ (reference sequence). The CDR3 length is 19 residues. Trimming removed 0 bases from V and 2 bases from J; junction bases left unmatched: 12. This CDR3 reads CASSLARGTGLSPYNEQFF. The CDR3 DNA is TGTGCCAGCAGCTTAGCCAGGGGGACAGGTTTATCTCCCTACAATGAGCAGTTCTTC.

CDR3 bases: TGTGCCAGCAGCTTAGACCGGACTAGTTTCATTCAGTACTTC. Protein: CASSLDRTSFIQYF. The rearrangement uses TRBV7-8 and TRBJ2-4; 7 bases fit TRBD2. The trim removed 1 base at V and 9 bases at J, leaving 6 bases unmatched. This CDR3 contains 14 residues. CDR1 is SGHVS and CDR2 is FQNEAQ in the germline V gene.

Of note for this clonotype: The junction shows a germline mismatch at one end, possibly a read error. The chain's CDR3 is CASSEWGQGYPRGETQYF. The CDR3 DNA reads as TGTGCCAGCAGCGAATGGGGACAGGGATATCCCCGGGGAGAGACCCAGTACTTC. The chain joins TRBV25-1 to TRBJ2-5, with 9 bases that match TRBD1. Germline V gene data show CDR1 as MGHDK and CDR2 as SYGVNS. This CDR3 is 18 amino acids long. Based on the CDR3 plus reference TRBV25-1 and TRBJ2-5, the full variable domain is EADIYQTPRYLVIGTGKKITLECSQTMGHDKMYWYQQDPGMELHLIHYSYGVNSTEKGDLSSESTVSRIRTEHFPLTLESARPSHTSQYLCASSEWGQGYPRGETQYFGPGTRLLVL.

This clonotype was counted between two and nine times. The chain employs TRBV5-6 and TRBJ2-7; D not certain. The CDR3 consists of 11 residues. CDR1 and CDR2 (germline): SGHDT, YYEEEE. Trimming left V 3 bases short and J 3 bases short, with 4 bases between. The CDR3 sequence: CASSSHYEQYF. CDR3 bases: TGTGCCAGCAGCTCGCACTACGAGCAGTACTTC.

This chain joins TRBV6-5 and TRBJ1-1; D not certain. The germline CDR1 and CDR2 sequences are MNHEY and SVGAGI. The V end lost 6 bases, the J end lost 1 base, and 9 bases lay between the germline ends. There are 13 residues in the CDR3. The DNA for the CDR3 is TGTGCCAGCAGGAACTCAGGGAACACTGAAGCTTTCTTT. This encodes CASRNSGNTEAFF.

Turning to this clonotype: This could be a read error, since a much larger clone is one nucleotide away. This rearrangement joins TRBV5-6 to TRBJ1-1; D might be TRBD1 (5 bases). Germline CDR1 and CDR2: SGHDT and YYEEEE. There are 14 residues in the CDR3. Trimming pared 4 bases from V and 0 bases from J, leaving 10 bases between. Written as DNA, the CDR3 is TGTGCCAGCAGCATGGACATCATGAACACTGAAGCTTTCTTT. Protein sequence: CASSMDIMNTEAFF.

A few counts support this clonotype. V is TRBV4-3 and J is TRBJ1-2; D unclear. This CDR3 is 12 amino acids long. From germline, CDR1 is LGHNA and CDR2 YSLEER. V was clipped by 0 bases and J by 7 bases, with 6 bases between them. This CDR3 reads CASSQEGVGYTF. CDR3 in DNA: TGCGCCAGCAGCCAAGAGGGAGTTGGCTACACCTTC.

V and J are TRBV7-2 and TRBJ2-2, with 9 bases lining up with TRBD2. The germline V gene has CDR1 SGHTA and CDR2 FQGNSA. The CDR3 has 15 amino acids. The junction had 6 bases not matched to a gene; V was cut back by 5 bases and J by 5 bases. The DNA for the CDR3 is TGTGCCAGCAGCCCTCTAGCGGGGTATACCGGGGAGCTGTTTTTT. It yields the protein CASSPLAGYTGELFF.

The chain couples TRBV18 to TRBJ1-2; D possibly corresponds to TRBD1 (5 bases). This CDR3 contains 16 residues. Trimming removed 0 bases at V and 2 bases at J, with 13 bases between. CDR1 and CDR2 (germline): KGHSH, LQKENI. CDR3 loop: CASSPPLGGGNYGYTF. CDR3 bases: TGTGCCAGCTCACCACCCTTGGGGGGTGGAAACTATGGCTACACCTTC.

This clonotype was detected many times. V usage is TRBV5-1 and J usage is TRBJ2-1, with 8 bases identical to TRBD1. The CDR3 runs to 13 residues. Germline V gene lookup returns CDR1 SGHRS and CDR2 YFSETQ. Trimming cost V 7 bases and J 1 base; bases outside gene matches: 1. In DNA, the CDR3 is TGCGCCAGCGGACAGGGATCCTACAATGAGCAGTTCTTC. It codes for CASGQGSYNEQFF. Looking up the rest from reference TRBV5-1 and TRBJ2-1 gives the full variable domain: KAGVTQTPRYLIKTRGQQVTLSCSPISGHRSVSWYQQTPGQGLQFLFEYFSETQRNKGNFPGRFSGRQFSNSRSEMNVSTLELGDSALYLCASGQGSYNEQFFGPGTRLTVL.

This clonotype has a handful of counts. V gene TRBV5-1 combines with J gene TRBJ2-1, with 8 bases aligning to TRBD1. Germline V lookup: CDR1 SGHRS, CDR2 YFSETQ. V trimming: 3 bases; J trimming: 8 bases; junction bases outside the gene matches: 7. The CDR3 contains 14 residues. The DNA for the CDR3 is TGCGCCAGCAGCTCGACAGGGGTGGTCGATGAGCAGTTCTTC. Protein: CASSSTGVVDEQFF.

This clonotype showed up just a few times. The CDR3 reads CASGPGGPPYEQYF. CDR3 DNA sequence: TGTGCCAGCGGGCCGGGAGGGCCCCCCTACGAGCAGTACTTC. The chain combines TRBV28 with TRBJ2-7; 8 nucleotides align to TRBD2. J lost 2 bases, V lost 8 bases, and 8 bases had no gene match. Looked up from germline, CDR1 is MDHEN and CDR2 is SYDVKM. The CDR3 spans 14 residues. The full variable domain, completed using reference TRBV28 and TRBJ2-7, is DVKVTQSSRYLVKRTGEKVFLECVQDMDHENMFWYRQDPGLGLRLIYFSYDVKMKEKGDIPEGYSVSREKKERFSLILESASTNQTSMYLCASGPGGPPYEQYFGPGTRLTVT.

V usage is TRBV6-5 and J usage is TRBJ1-1; D gene ambiguous. CDR3 size: 14 residues. Germline CDR1 MNHEY, CDR2 SVGAGI. Trimming shortened V by 0 bases and J by 9 bases, and 14 bases separated the two germline ends. The CDR3 is CASSYSLRREKAFF. DNA of the CDR3: TGTGCCAGCAGTTACTCGCTCCGTAGAGAAAAAGCTTTCTTT.

The table lists this clonotype with a few counts. The rearrangement joins TRBV28 to TRBJ2-2; 7 bases agree with TRBD1. This CDR3 has 13 amino acids. Germline V gives CDR1 MDHEN, CDR2 SYDVKM. The J segment lost 8 bases and the V segment lost 6 bases, leaving 6 bases of the junction unmatched. The CDR3 sequence is CASRQGGPGELFF. The CDR3 DNA is TGTGCCAGCAGACAAGGGGGCCCTGGGGAGCTGTTTTTT. The whole variable domain, filled in from reference TRBV28 and TRBJ2-2, reads DVKVTQSSRYLVKRTGEKVFLECVQDMDHENMFWYRQDPGLGLRLIYFSYDVKMKEKGDIPEGYSVSREKKERFSLILESASTNQTSMYLCASRQGGPGELFFGEGSRLTVL.

A single count supports this clonotype. This chain links TRBV24-1 with TRBJ2-1; 8 positions match TRBD1. Germline values: CDR1 KGHDR, CDR2 SFDVKD. The ends lost 3 bases at V and 5 bases at J; junction bases unmatched: 8. The CDR3 length is 16 residues. In DNA form, the CDR3 reads TGTGCCACCAGTGATCACAGACAGGGGTTCGACAATGAGCAGTTCTTC. Protein: CATSDHRQGFDNEQFF.

This clonotype was seen a few times. The V call is TRBV29-1, the J call TRBJ2-2; 8 nucleotides agree with TRBD1. CDR1 and CDR2 (germline): SQVTM, ANQGSEA. CDR3 length: 15 residues. V dropped 8 bases and J dropped 4; count of bases not matched to a gene: 12. The CDR3 protein is CSPGTGPTCTGELFF. Written as DNA, the CDR3 is TGCAGCCCAGGGACAGGTCCTACTTGCACCGGGGAGCTGTTTTTT.

The chain couples TRBV5-6 to TRBJ1-1; weak D call: TRBD1 (5 bases). The V end was cut by 6 bases, the J end by 3 bases, with 27 bases between. The germline CDR1 and CDR2 sequences are SGHDT and YYEEEE. This CDR3 is 18 amino acids long. CDR3 DNA sequence: TGTGCCAGCAAGCGGCTTTACTCCCAGGGTCTGCTGGACACTGAAGCTTTCTTT. Translation: CASKRLYSQGLLDTEAFF.

This clonotype was detected ten times or more. The chain has TRBV4-2 and TRBJ2-5; either TRBD1 or TRBD2 may fit D (6 bases each). The CDR3 sequence is 18 residues long. The germline V and J ends were trimmed by 1 base and 4 bases, with 22 bases remaining between them. Germline loops: CDR1 LGHNA, CDR2 YNFKEQ. The CDR3 reads CASSQAWTIGTRGETQYF. In nucleotides, the CDR3 is TGTGCCAGCAGCCAAGCGTGGACTATTGGGACAAGAGGAGAGACCCAGTACTTC.